These 32 T cell receptor beta chains were all obtained from the same sample, sequenced in a study of neurological immune-mediated disorders (dated by TCRdb to about 2019). Library preparation used 5' RACE. These reads were obtained on an Illumina HiSeq 2500. Starting from the raw public reads, TCRdb applied fastp trimming at Q25, assembled clones with MiXCR and retained in-frame beta chains. Each entry is one CDR3 protein sequence, shown with its most common DNA and genes. The sample table records approximately 84,000 distinct CDR3 sequences; under 4.5% of these occur just once. Around 5% of the sample is held by the ten biggest clonotypes. The sample's time point label, decoded: longitudinal time-point 3. The sample was PBMCs. The receptors derive from a woman aged 55-69 years with multiple sclerosis.

This clonotype came up many times. The V call is TRBV11-2, the J call TRBJ2-1, with 12 nucleotides matching TRBD2. Germline CDR1 reads SGHAT; CDR2 reads FQNNGV. Losses at the gene ends were 2 bases for V and 7 bases for J; bases not matched to a gene: 3. This CDR3 region has 15 residues. CDR3 nucleotides: TGTGCCAGCAGCTTACTAGCGGGGGGGGGTAATGAGCAGTTCTTC. Encoded protein: CASSLLAGGGNEQFF.

This clonotype was observed many times. The V and J genes are TRBV5-1 and TRBJ1-5; 8 nucleotides agree with TRBD1. The germline V gene encodes CDR1 SGHRS and CDR2 YFSETQ. J was trimmed by 6 bases and V by 3 bases; bases with no gene match: 8. The CDR3 loop spans 15 amino acids. The CDR3: CASSSTGGVSQPQHF. The CDR3 bases are TGCGCCAGCAGCTCCACAGGGGGGGTGAGTCAGCCCCAGCATTTT.

This clonotype was observed many times. This chain links TRBV7-8 with TRBJ2-7, with 8 bases lining up with TRBD2. V trimming: 1 base; J trimming: 9 bases; junction bases outside the gene matches: 8. Looked up from germline, CDR1 is SGHVS and CDR2 is FQNEAQ. The CDR3 consists of 14 residues. CDR3 coding DNA: TGTGCCAGCAGCTTAGATCGGGGGGGCCCTGTGCAGTACTTC. It translates to CASSLDRGGPVQYF.

This clonotype was detected ten times or more. This chain joins TRBV6-1 and TRBJ2-1; no reliable D call. The CDR3 is made up of 14 amino acids. Germline CDR1 MNHNS, CDR2 SASEGT. With 0 bases removed from V and 11 bases from J, the gap between germline ends came to 14 bases. CDR3 loop: CASSEASFSGQQFF. CDR3 nucleotides: TGTGCCAGCAGTGAAGCGAGCTTCTCGGGTCAGCAGTTCTTC.

The chain carries TRBV12-3 or TRBV12-4 and TRBJ2-7; 10 nucleotides agree with TRBD2. With V trimmed by 6 bases and J by 4 bases, 9 bases remained unmatched. This CDR3 is 15 amino acids long. The CDR3 sequence is CASRLAGRVKYEQYF. The CDR3, as DNA: TGTGCCAGCAGACTAGCGGGGAGGGTTAAGTACGAGCAGTACTTC.

This clonotype was found many times. The V and J genes are TRBV5-1 and TRBJ1-6; 8 bases are shared with TRBD1. The CDR3 extends over 15 amino acids. From germline, CDR1 is SGHRS and CDR2 YFSETQ. Trimming cost V 3 bases and J 10 bases; bases outside gene matches: 9. The CDR3 loop is CASSSTTGEESPLHF. In DNA form, the CDR3 reads TGCGCCAGCAGCTCGACGACAGGGGAGGAATCACCCCTCCACTTT. The full variable domain, rest sourced from reference TRBV5-1 and TRBJ1-6, is KAGVTQTPRYLIKTRGQQVTLSCSPISGHRSVSWYQQTPGQGLQFLFEYFSETQRNKGNFPGRFSGRQFSNSRSEMNVSTLELGDSALYLCASSSTTGEESPLHFGNGTRLTVT.

The table lists this clonotype with a few counts. The rearrangement uses TRBV3-1 and TRBJ2-3; TRBD1 might be the D (6 bases). The germline V and J ends were trimmed by 4 bases and 4 bases, with 18 bases remaining between them. The CDR3 has 16 amino acids. Per germline, CDR1 LGHDT and CDR2 YNNKEL (reference sequence). CDR3 DNA sequence: TGTGCCAGCAGCCGACAGACGCAGGGGTACGCAGATACGCAGTATTTT. Translation: CASSRQTQGYADTQYF.

The table lists this clonotype with many counts. This chain links TRBV18 with TRBJ2-4; no clear D. The CDR3 runs to 14 residues. V was pared by 4 bases and J by 0 bases, with 7 bases between. CDR1 is KGHSH and CDR2 is LQKENI in the germline V gene. CDR3 protein: CASSQDLAKNIQYF. Written as DNA, the CDR3 is TGTGCCAGCTCACAAGACCTAGCCAAAAACATTCAGTACTTC.

This clonotype was seen many times. The CDR3 nucleotides are TGTGCCAGCAGCTTAGGAGGGCAGCCCTACGAGCAGTACTTC. It is translated as CASSLGGQPYEQYF. The rearrangement links TRBV7-6 to TRBJ2-7; D might be TRBD2 (5 bases). Germline V CDR1 and CDR2: SGHVS, FNYEAQ. The CDR3 runs 14 residues. With 1 base removed from V and 2 bases from J, the gap between germline ends came to 9 bases.

This clonotype has ten or more counts. The chain is built from TRBV7-2 and TRBJ2-1; TRBD2 matches 9 bases. Germline V gene data show CDR1 as SGHTA and CDR2 as FQGNSA. Germline trimming cut 5 bases from V and 2 bases from J; bases unmatched to any gene: 4. The CDR3 contains 15 residues. The CDR3: CASSLSGGAYNEQFF. CDR3 DNA: TGTGCCAGCAGCCTTAGCGGGGGCGCCTACAATGAGCAGTTCTTC.

There are many counts of this clonotype. The V call is TRBV7-6, the J call TRBJ1-3; D unresolved. V gave up 5 bases and J gave up 0 bases, with 8 bases separating them. The CDR3 is 14 residues long. Germline V lookup: CDR1 SGHVS, CDR2 FNYEAQ. CDR3 DNA sequence: TGTGCCAGCAGCCCGTTCGACTCTGGAAACACCATATATTTT. It specifies CASSPFDSGNTIYF.

This clonotype has a count of ten or more. The chain joins TRBV12-3 or TRBV12-4 to TRBJ2-3; D is undetermined. This CDR3 region has 15 residues. V was clipped by 5 bases and J by 1 base, with 13 bases between them. The CDR3 coding sequence is TGTGCCAGCAGTCCCCCTGGAAGGGGCACAGATACGCAGTATTTT. Translation gives CASSPPGRGTDTQYF.

This clonotype was observed at least ten times. This chain joins TRBV29-1 and TRBJ2-5; D unresolved. V dropped 4 bases and J dropped 2 bases, with 8 bases sitting between them. The CDR3 extends over 12 amino acids. In germline, CDR1 is SQVTM, CDR2 ANQGSEA. DNA of the CDR3: TGCAGCGTTGCCCAGACTCAAGAGACCCAGTACTTC. This sequence encodes CSVAQTQETQYF.

This clonotype has only a few counts. This rearrangement joins TRBV2 to TRBJ1-2; D possibly corresponds to TRBD1 (5 bases). From germline, CDR1 is SNHLY and CDR2 FYNNEI. The CDR3 covers 13 residues. V lost 7 bases and J 4 bases, leaving 13 bases between the germline ends. CDR3 nucleotides: TGTGCCAGCACCATGGACAAGCCCTATGGCTACACCTTC. Its protein is CASTMDKPYGYTF.

This clonotype showed up many times. The chain carries TRBV5-1 and TRBJ2-5; 9 bases line up with TRBD1. Germline V gene lookup returns CDR1 SGHRS and CDR2 YFSETQ. Trimming removed 4 bases from V and 1 base from J; junction bases left unmatched: 8. This CDR3 comprises 16 residues. The CDR3 sequence is CASSLLDRGGQETQYF. The CDR3 DNA is TGCGCCAGCAGCCTTCTGGACAGGGGAGGCCAAGAGACCCAGTACTTC.

This clonotype was counted ten times or more. The chain links TRBV3-1 to TRBJ2-2, with 8 bases identical to TRBD2. The CDR3 consists of 14 residues. Germline CDR1 LGHDT, CDR2 YNNKEL (reference sequence). V shed 4 bases and J 7 bases; nucleotides not matched to a gene: 5. The chain's CDR3 is CASSRSGGDGELFF. DNA of the CDR3: TGTGCCAGCAGCCGCAGCGGGGGTGACGGGGAGCTGTTTTTT.

This clonotype was counted ten times or more. The chain carries TRBV20-1 and TRBJ2-1; 15 bases are shared with TRBD2. Germline values: CDR1 DFQATT, CDR2 SNEGSKA (reference sequence). The CDR3 loop spans 16 amino acids. V gave up 1 base and J gave up 5 bases; unmatched junction bases: 3. For the CDR3, the DNA is TGCAGTGCTAGAGCGGGGACTAGCGGGGGGAACAATGAGCAGTTCTTC. Its translation is CSARAGTSGGNNEQFF.

The sample holds many counts of this clonotype. The V and J genes are TRBV4-1 and TRBJ2-7; D may be TRBD2 (5 bases). The CDR3 length is 14 residues. The germline V gene has CDR1 MGHRA and CDR2 YSYEKL. Trimming pared 4 bases from V and 0 bases from J, leaving 10 bases between. This CDR3 is CASSPVGDSYEQYF. The CDR3 DNA follows: TGCGCCAGCAGCCCCGTCGGGGACTCCTACGAGCAGTACTTC.

In its sample, this clonotype was seen many times. V gene TRBV7-8 combines with J gene TRBJ1-4; D might be TRBD1 (6 bases). CDR3 length: 17 amino acids. Germline loops: CDR1 SGHVS, CDR2 FQNEAQ. With 5 bases removed from V and 2 bases from J, the gap between germline ends came to 18 bases. CDR3 region: CASSIQGWGTTNEKLFF. CDR3 bases: TGTGCCAGCAGCATACAGGGTTGGGGTACGACTAATGAAAAACTGTTTTTT.

This clonotype was recorded at least ten times. This chain connects TRBV20-1 to TRBJ2-2; D is ambiguous. Trimming shortened V by 3 bases and J by 0 bases, and 5 bases separated the two germline ends. Per the germline V gene, CDR1 is DFQATT and CDR2 is SNEGSKA (reference sequence). The CDR3 covers 13 residues. The CDR3 DNA follows: TGCAGTGCTAGGAGCGCGAACACCGGGGAGCTGTTTTTT. Encoded protein: CSARSANTGELFF.

In its sample, this clonotype was seen many times. The chain uses TRBV11-2 and TRBJ2-3; D is uncertain. The V gene's germline CDR1 is SGHAT and CDR2 FQNNGV. CDR3 length equals 12 residues. The ends were cut back, 5 bases at V and 5 bases at J, with 8 bases in the middle. The CDR3, as DNA: TGTGCCAGCAGCCTCCAACTAGATACGCAGTATTTT. Translation: CASSLQLDTQYF. The variable domain in full, completed from reference TRBV11-2 and TRBJ2-3, reads EAGVAQSPRYKIIEKRQSVAFWCNPISGHATLYWYQQILGQGPKLLIQFQNNGVVDDSQLPKDRFSAERLKGVDSTLKIQPAKLEDSAVYLCASSLQLDTQYFGPGTRLTVL.

This clonotype was observed at least ten times. The chain combines TRBV7-6 with TRBJ2-7; 7 positions agree with TRBD1. V lost 1 base and J lost 10; bases outside the gene matches: 1. CDR1 and CDR2 (germline): SGHVS, FNYEAQ. The CDR3 sequence is 11 residues long. In DNA form, the CDR3 reads TGTGCCAGCAGCTTAGGACAGGGCCAGTACTTC. This sequence encodes CASSLGQGQYF.

This clonotype has at least ten counts. The genes are TRBV5-1 and TRBJ2-1, with 8 positions matching TRBD1. The CDR3 is 15 amino acids. The germline gives CDR1 SGHRS, CDR2 YFSETQ. V lost 2 bases to trimming and J lost 4 bases; unmatched junction nucleotides: 5. The CDR3, as DNA: TGCGCCAGCAGCTTCCAGGGGGCGGATTACAATGAGCAGTTCTTC. Residues: CASSFQGADYNEQFF.

About this clonotype: A much larger clonotype is one base distant, so this may be a read error. The V call is TRBV12-3 or TRBV12-4, the J call TRBJ2-1; TRBD2 matches 9 bases. The CDR3 runs 15 residues. The V gene end was trimmed by 3 bases and the J gene end by 9 bases; junction bases not matched to a gene: 9. The CDR3 DNA reads as TGTGCCAGCAGTTTGCGTGCGGGGGGGCCTCGTGAGCAGTTCTTC. Translation: CASSLRAGGPREQFF.

Ten or more counts support this clonotype. This rearrangement joins TRBV6-5 to TRBJ2-7; 8 bases align to TRBD2. This CDR3 has 14 amino acids. The V gene's germline CDR1 is MNHEY and CDR2 SVGAGI. V dropped 2 bases and J dropped 0; count of bases not matched to a gene: 0. The CDR3 nucleotides are TGTGCCAGCAGTTACGGGACTAGCTCCTACGAGCAGTACTTC. This gives the protein CASSYGTSSYEQYF.

The table lists this clonotype with many counts. V is TRBV3-1 and J is TRBJ2-2; D not resolved. Between the trimmed V and J ends, which lost 0 bases and 5 bases, there was a span of 10 bases. Germline V gene lookup returns CDR1 LGHDT and CDR2 YNNKEL (reference sequence). This CDR3 is 15 amino acids long. The CDR3: CASSQDRGITGELFF. The CDR3, as DNA: TGTGCCAGCAGCCAAGATAGAGGTATTACCGGGGAGCTGTTTTTT.

In its sample, this clonotype was seen many times. V and J are TRBV10-3 and TRBJ2-2; 7 bases align to TRBD1. Germline V gene sequence: CDR1 ENHRY, CDR2 SYGVKD. Unmatched junction bases numbered 7, after V lost 8 bases and J lost 4 bases. This CDR3 is 14 amino acids long. For the CDR3, the DNA is TGTGCCATCTCCCAGACAGGGATCACCGGGGAGCTGTTTTTT. It codes for CAISQTGITGELFF.

This clonotype was seen ten or more times. The chain joins TRBV7-8 to TRBJ2-5; weak D call: TRBD2 (5 bases). V lost 5 bases, J lost 3 bases, and 13 bases lay in between. The CDR3 consists of 14 residues. Germline CDR1 SGHVS, CDR2 FQNEAQ. CDR3 protein: CASSLGLKEETQYF. The CDR3 coding sequence is TGTGCCAGCAGCCTAGGACTGAAGGAAGAGACCCAGTACTTC.

This clonotype was observed at least ten times. V gene TRBV9 combines with J gene TRBJ2-3, with TRBD1 matching over 7 bases. Germline values: CDR1 SGDLS, CDR2 YYNGEE. With 3 bases clipped from V and 1 base from J, the junction kept 5 bases outside the gene matches. This CDR3 is built from 15 residues. The CDR3 sequence is CASSAQQGGTDTQYF. CDR3 nucleotide sequence: TGTGCCAGCAGCGCCCAGCAGGGGGGCACAGATACGCAGTATTTT.

Ten or more counts support this clonotype. This chain joins TRBV5-1 and TRBJ2-5; D unclear. Between the trimmed V and J ends, which lost 1 base and 5 bases, there was a span of 12 bases. Germline CDR1 reads SGHRS; CDR2 reads YFSETQ. The CDR3 totals 14 residues. This chain's CDR3 is CASSLIPDVETQYF. The CDR3 bases are TGCGCCAGCAGCTTGATCCCGGACGTTGAGACCCAGTACTTC.

In its sample, this clonotype was seen many times. The CDR3 nucleotides read TGTGCCAGCAGCCAAGATGGGGGGCCCTCCTACAATGAGCAGTTCTTC. Translation: CASSQDGGPSYNEQFF. The V gene is TRBV3-1, the J gene TRBJ2-1; the D call may be TRBD1 or TRBD2 (6 bases each). Germline CDR1 and CDR2: LGHDT and YNNKEL (reference sequence). The CDR3 is 16 residues long. V was clipped by 0 bases and J by 0 bases, with 9 bases between them.

This clonotype was detected many times. The chain has TRBV29-1 and TRBJ2-7; D not certain. Germline V gene data show CDR1 as SQVTM and CDR2 as ANQGSEA. CDR3 size: 11 residues. V was trimmed by 6 bases and J by 6 bases, leaving 12 bases between them. The CDR3 region has the DNA TGCAGCGTGGTACAACCCGGCGAGCAGTACTTC. As protein: CSVVQPGEQYF.